This TCR beta chain was captured in a study of regulatory T cells in long-lasting Graves disease. HTBI primers from iRepertoire and Arm-PCR of CDR3 regions yielded the TCR beta libraries. MiXCR, applied by TCRdb to the multiplex PCR reads, yields one record per CDR3 protein. This sample has fewer than 450,000 distinct CDR3 sequences; about 15% occur once, and the top ten carry about 7.6%. Time point reported: newly diagnosed GD, antithyroid drugs for less than 3 months. Following extraction of RNA from PBMCs, that RNA was used to make the TCR library. Each patient gave approximately 10 milliliters of EDTA-anticoagulated peripheral blood. V was clipped by 1 base and J by 2 bases, with 7 bases between them. The V gene's germline CDR1 is SGHVS and CDR2 FQNEAQ. The CDR3 has 14 residues. This clonotype came up many times. These data are also associated with another study on T cells in Graves' hyperthyroidism and ophthalmopathy. That source notes: Expanded thyroid clonotypes (above 0.001) were mostly also found in blood.

The chain joins TRBV7-8 to TRBJ2-3; possible D gene TRBD1, 5 bases. The clonotype originates from a woman aged 40-49 years with Graves disease. Sequencing used peripheral blood mononuclear cells (PBMCs), obtained at new diagnosis, from a patient treated with antithyroid drugs. Here the CDR3 reads CASSLVGLTDTQYF. CDR3 sequence (DNA): TGTGCCAGCAGCTTAGTGGGGCTCACAGATACGCAGTATTTT.